The rows below give T cell receptor beta chains drawn from one sample of a study of regulatory T cells in long-lasting Graves disease. TCRdb ran MiXCR on the multiplex PCR reads and lists one entry per CDR3 protein. This table holds 250,000 or so distinct CDR3 sequences, around 19% found once. These data were also reused for a study on T cells in Graves' hyperthyroidism and ophthalmopathy.

The material was peripheral blood mononuclear cells (PBMCs), obtained at new diagnosis, from a patient treated with antithyroid drugs. Source of these receptors: a woman between 25 and 40 years old with Graves disease. Each CDR3 is given without its conserved first and last residue.

J gene,V gene,CDR3 protein
TRBJ1-1,TRBV20-1,IVMMGSNTEAF
TRBJ1-4,TRBV12-3/TRBV12-4,ASSEGTGREWREKLF
TRBJ2-1,TRBV11-3,ASSSNSGGMANEQF
TRBJ2-5,TRBV12-3/TRBV12-4,ASSHTQGVGEETQY
TRBJ1-3,TRBV10-3,AIRPGSGNTIY
TRBJ2-7,TRBV5-4,ASSREGTGVYEQY
TRBJ1-1,TRBV10-1,ASSESLGQRNTEAF
TRBJ1-1,TRBV6-1,ASTDKFTEAF
TRBJ1-2,TRBV2,ASKSDRASYT
TRBJ1-1,TRBV2,ASSWRGTEAF
TRBJ1-2,TRBV6-1,ASLRLDGYT
TRBJ2-3,TRBV5-1,ASSVAGGPDTQY
TRBJ1-6,TRBV9,ASSVDPSSYNSPLH
TRBJ2-5,TRBV3-1,ATQRGGGETQY
TRBJ2-1,TRBV12-3/TRBV12-4,ASSPDGRREQF
NA,TRBV9,ASSVGRGGDSETQY
TRBJ1-1,TRBV15,ATGDSLLDTEAF
TRBJ2-5,TRBV5-1,ASSFEFDRGETQY
TRBJ2-3,TRBV5-1,ASSLSGTSAPRGQY
TRBJ2-2,TRBV20-1,SARRPTSGGITGELF
TRBJ2-7,TRBV5-5,ASSFRRGFDEQY
TRBJ2-7,TRBV7-9,ASSFDRGAYEQY
TRBJ2-5,TRBV20-1,SARPGIGAQETQY
TRBJ1-4,TRBV3-1,ASSPPFLGGEKLF
TRBJ1-1,TRBV12-3/TRBV12-4,ATKTGYTEAF
TRBJ1-2,TRBV2,ASILVGAYT
TRBJ2-4,TRBV25-1,ASSFPDKNIQY
TRBJ1-6,TRBV3-1,ASSQDLVDRGAPLH
TRBJ1-4,TRBV27,ASRPEGGATNEKLF
NA,TRBV2,ASRGRGVNRRGETQY
TRBJ2-7,TRBV29-1,SVVPGFSTCEQY
TRBJ2-3,TRBV15,ATSRVRGRRTDTQY
TRBJ2-3,TRBV12-5,ASGFGPQDTQY
TRBJ1-6,TRBV5-8,ASSEGTGHNSPLH
TRBJ1-2,TRBV19,ASSIDIGYT
TRBJ1-1,TRBV20-1,SALAGGRENTEAF
TRBJ2-7,TRBV6-5,ASSSPGLAGGLSYEQY
TRBJ2-7,TRBV12-3/TRBV12-4,ASSKGQVYYEQY
TRBJ2-5,TRBV5-5,ASNSPGRVETQY
TRBJ1-2,TRBV12-3/TRBV12-4,ASRPGQVYGYT
TRBJ2-7,TRBV11-2,ASSIGRRGYEQY
TRBJ2-3,TRBV2,ASSERASLSDTQY